These T cell receptor beta chains were read from a single sample in a study of T cell responses to AZD1222 COVID-19 vaccine. This table comes from immunoSEQ multiplex PCR, and its TCRdb copy is limited to in-frame clones, with some not included. Of 150,000 or so clones detected, approximately 90% appear once; the ten largest clones hold less than 1.5%. The material was peripheral blood, obtained 28 days after the second AZD1222 dose. These receptors were taken from an adult who received the AZD1222 COVID-19 vaccine. The CDR3 runs from the conserved cysteine through the conserved F or W. Fields, in order: V gene, clone size, D gene, J gene, CDR3 DNA, CDR3 protein. D genes are given only for firm matches. Part of the rows lack a size; the others show once, few, many or a class for expanded clones.

V gene: TRBV7-9; clone size: -; D gene: TRBD2; J gene: TRBJ2-5; CDR3 DNA: TGTGCCAGCAGCTTAGATGATAGCGGGGTTAAGACCCAGTACTTC; CDR3 protein: CASSLDDSGVKTQYF
V gene: TRBV19; clone size: -; D gene: TRBD1; J gene: TRBJ1-6; CDR3 DNA: TGTGCCACATCCGGACAGGGTCGAAGCTCCTATAATTCACCCCTCCACTTT; CDR3 protein: CATSGQGRSSYNSPLHF
V gene: TRBV19; clone size: -; D gene: -; J gene: TRBJ1-4; CDR3 DNA: TGTGCCAGTAGTAGGAGGACAGAAGAAAAACTGTTTTTT; CDR3 protein: CASSRRTEEKLFF
V gene: TRBV9; clone size: -; D gene: -; J gene: TRBJ2-5; CDR3 DNA: TGTGCCAGCAGCGTAGCTGCGTCGTACCAAGAGACCCAGTACTTC; CDR3 protein: CASSVAASYQETQYF
V gene: TRBV11-2; clone size: -; D gene: -; J gene: TRBJ2-7; CDR3 DNA: TGTGCCAGCACCAGTGCGGGTGTCATTGGTGAGCAGTACTTC; CDR3 protein: CASTSAGVIGEQYF
V gene: TRBV27; clone size: -; D gene: TRBD2; J gene: TRBJ2-2; CDR3 DNA: TGTGCCAGCAGCCCATCGAGAACTACGGGACTAGGGGGTTTTTCCGGGGAGCTGTTTTTT; CDR3 protein: CASSPSRTTGLGGFSGELFF
V gene: TRBV2; clone size: -; D gene: -; J gene: TRBJ2-1; CDR3 DNA: TGTGCCAGCAGTGAAGCGCTAGCCCACCAGGGAGCCACGACTAACAATGAGCAGTTCTTC; CDR3 protein: CASSEALAHQGATTNNEQFF
V gene: TRBV13; clone size: -; D gene: -; J gene: TRBJ1-2; CDR3 DNA: TGTGCCAGCAGCTTGGGAGGGGGTTCGGGCTACACCTTC; CDR3 protein: CASSLGGGSGYTF
V gene: TRBV7-6; clone size: -; D gene: -; J gene: TRBJ2-5; CDR3 DNA: TGTTTGCGCCGGGAGAGGGAGACCCAGTACTTC; CDR3 protein: CLRRERETQYF
V gene: TRBV11-2; clone size: once; D gene: -; J gene: TRBJ2-1; CDR3 DNA: TGTGCCAGCAGCATGGTCGGGGGGCTAACGGGTGAGCAGTTCTTC; CDR3 protein: CASSMVGGLTGEQFF
V gene: TRBV19; clone size: -; D gene: TRBD2; J gene: TRBJ2-1; CDR3 DNA: TGTGCCAGTAGTACGCGCGGGAGGAGCGATGAGCAGTTCTTC; CDR3 protein: CASSTRGRSDEQFF
V gene: TRBV5-1; clone size: -; D gene: -; J gene: TRBJ2-3; CDR3 DNA: TGCGCCAGTCGATTGCCGGGACTTAGCACAGATACGCAGTATTTT; CDR3 protein: CASRLPGLSTDTQYF
V gene: TRBV12-5; clone size: -; D gene: TRBD1; J gene: TRBJ2-5; CDR3 DNA: TGTGCTAGTGGTTCGGACAGGGACAGAGAGACCCAGTACTTC; CDR3 protein: CASGSDRDRETQYF
V gene: TRBV9; clone size: -; D gene: -; J gene: TRBJ1-1; CDR3 DNA: TGTGCCAGCTCTATAGGGGGTGGCACTGAAGCTTTCTTT; CDR3 protein: CASSIGGGTEAFF
V gene: TRBV3-1/TRBV3-2; clone size: -; D gene: -; J gene: TRBJ1-1; CDR3 DNA: TGTGCCAGCAGCCAAGCGGGACCCGCAGCTGAAGCTTTCTTT; CDR3 protein: CASSQAGPAAEAFF
V gene: TRBV3-1/TRBV3-2; clone size: -; D gene: TRBD1; J gene: TRBJ2-1; CDR3 DNA: TGTGCCAGCAGCCCTTACGAGGGACAGGGATACAATGAGCAGTTCTTC; CDR3 protein: CASSPYEGQGYNEQFF
V gene: TRBV28; clone size: -; D gene: -; J gene: TRBJ1-1; CDR3 DNA: TGTGCCAGCATCCCGGGACCCCTGAACACTGAAGCTTTCTTT; CDR3 protein: CASIPGPLNTEAFF
V gene: TRBV5-4; clone size: -; D gene: TRBD2; J gene: TRBJ2-3; CDR3 DNA: TGTGCCAGCAGCCTTAGCGGGGGGATCAGATACAACACAGATACGCAGTATTTT; CDR3 protein: CASSLSGGIRYNTDTQYF
V gene: TRBV2; clone size: -; D gene: -; J gene: TRBJ1-2; CDR3 DNA: TGTGCCAGCAGTGATCGGGTCCGGGGGCATTATGGCTACACCTTC; CDR3 protein: CASSDRVRGHYGYTF
V gene: TRBV28; clone size: -; D gene: -; J gene: TRBJ1-3; CDR3 DNA: TGTGCCAGCAGTGACGACGGCGTAGGAAACACCATATATTTT; CDR3 protein: CASSDDGVGNTIYF
V gene: TRBV28; clone size: -; D gene: -; J gene: TRBJ1-4; CDR3 DNA: TGTGCCAGCAGTTGGGAGGGGTTGAATGAAAAACTGTTTTTT; CDR3 protein: CASSWEGLNEKLFF
V gene: TRBV18; clone size: -; D gene: -; J gene: TRBJ1-3; CDR3 DNA: TGTGCCAGCTCACTGATCGACACCTCCTCTGGAAACACCATATATTTT; CDR3 protein: CASSLIDTSSGNTIYF
V gene: TRBV19; clone size: -; D gene: -; J gene: TRBJ2-7; CDR3 DNA: TGTGCCAGTAGGCTAATTGGTTCCTACGAGCAGTACTTC; CDR3 protein: CASRLIGSYEQYF
V gene: TRBV12-5; clone size: -; D gene: -; J gene: TRBJ2-6; CDR3 DNA: TGTGCTAGTGGTTTGAAGGTAAACGGGGCCAACGTCCTGACTTTC; CDR3 protein: CASGLKVNGANVLTF
V gene: TRBV6-7; clone size: -; D gene: -; J gene: TRBJ1-4; CDR3 DNA: TGTGCCAGCAGTTTCAATACTATCCTTTGTGAAAAACTGTTTTTT; CDR3 protein: CASSFNTILCEKLFF
V gene: TRBV5-1; clone size: -; D gene: TRBD1; J gene: TRBJ2-2; CDR3 DNA: TGCGCCAGCAGCTTGTCCCAGGGGGCGTTGGGGGAGCTGTTTTTT; CDR3 protein: CASSLSQGALGELFF
V gene: TRBV19; clone size: -; D gene: -; J gene: TRBJ2-2; CDR3 DNA: TGTGCCAGTAGGCGAGGATCATCCATAGGGACCGGGGAGCTGTTTTTT; CDR3 protein: CASRRGSSIGTGELFF
V gene: TRBV6-5; clone size: -; D gene: -; J gene: TRBJ1-1; CDR3 DNA: TGTGCCAGCAGCGGGAAAAGTACAGAGAACACTGAAGCTTTCTTT; CDR3 protein: CASSGKSTENTEAFF
V gene: TRBV5-1; clone size: -; D gene: TRBD2; J gene: TRBJ2-3; CDR3 DNA: TGCGCCAGCAGCTTCAAGGGGTCCCCCACTGGCCTAGCGGCCACAGATACGCAGTATTTT; CDR3 protein: CASSFKGSPTGLAATDTQYF
V gene: TRBV4-2; clone size: -; D gene: TRBD2; J gene: TRBJ2-7; CDR3 DNA: TGTGCCAGCAGCCAGACTTGGGGGGGACTAGGGGATCTTTACGAGCAGTACTTC; CDR3 protein: CASSQTWGGLGDLYEQYF
V gene: TRBV29-1; clone size: -; D gene: -; J gene: TRBJ1-2; CDR3 DNA: TGCAGCGCGTCACAGAGGCCCTATGGCTACACCTTC; CDR3 protein: CSASQRPYGYTF
V gene: TRBV9; clone size: -; D gene: TRBD2; J gene: TRBJ2-2; CDR3 DNA: TGTGCCAGCAGCGTAGATTCTAGCGGGGAAATACACGGCGGGGAGCTGTTTTTT; CDR3 protein: CASSVDSSGEIHGGELFF
V gene: TRBV27; clone size: once; D gene: TRBD1; J gene: TRBJ2-7; CDR3 DNA: TGTGCCAGCAGTTTATCCCCCGGGACAGGGCGCGACGAGCAGTACTTC; CDR3 protein: CASSLSPGTGRDEQYF
V gene: TRBV11-2; clone size: once; D gene: TRBD1; J gene: TRBJ1-2; CDR3 DNA: TGTGCCAGCAGCGCGATAGGGGGAGGGGGCGATGGCTACACCTTC; CDR3 protein: CASSAIGGGGDGYTF
V gene: TRBV6-4; clone size: -; D gene: -; J gene: TRBJ2-7; CDR3 DNA: TGTGCCAGCAGTGACTCGGGTATGGGCCAGCAGTACTTC; CDR3 protein: CASSDSGMGQQYF
V gene: TRBV7-8; clone size: -; D gene: -; J gene: TRBJ1-2; CDR3 DNA: TGTGCCAGCAGCTTAAATATCGCGACAGCTAACTATGGCTACACCTTC; CDR3 protein: CASSLNIATANYGYTF
V gene: TRBV28; clone size: -; D gene: TRBD2; J gene: TRBJ2-1; CDR3 DNA: TGTGCCAGCACCCTGACTAGCGGGAACAACAATGAGCAGTTCTTC; CDR3 protein: CASTLTSGNNNEQFF
V gene: TRBV5-1; clone size: once; D gene: -; J gene: TRBJ2-5; CDR3 DNA: TGCGCCAGCAGCACCCCTCAAGAGACCCAGTACTTC; CDR3 protein: CASSTPQETQYF
V gene: TRBV4-3; clone size: -; D gene: -; J gene: TRBJ1-6; CDR3 DNA: TGCGCCAGCAGCCACCACCTGGGGTCCGACTTTAGCTCCTATAATTCACCCCTCCACTTT; CDR3 protein: CASSHHLGSDFSSYNSPLHF
V gene: TRBV9; clone size: -; D gene: TRBD2; J gene: TRBJ2-5; CDR3 DNA: TGTGCCAGCAGCACACAGCGGGAGGGCCGGGAGACCCAGTACTTC; CDR3 protein: CASSTQREGRETQYF
V gene: TRBV6-1; clone size: -; D gene: -; J gene: TRBJ2-7; CDR3 DNA: TGTGCCAGCAGTGAAGGTACAATCCCGGGGTCCCCTTACGAGCAGTACTTC; CDR3 protein: CASSEGTIPGSPYEQYF
V gene: TRBV3-1/TRBV3-2; clone size: -; D gene: TRBD2; J gene: TRBJ2-7; CDR3 DNA: TGTGCCAGCAGCGTGACTAGCGGGATCTACGAGCAGTACTTC; CDR3 protein: CASSVTSGIYEQYF
V gene: TRBV5-4; clone size: -; D gene: -; J gene: TRBJ1-2; CDR3 DNA: TGTGCCAGCAGCTCCGGACAGAGGTATGGCTACACCTTC; CDR3 protein: CASSSGQRYGYTF
V gene: TRBV19; clone size: -; D gene: -; J gene: TRBJ1-5; CDR3 DNA: TGTGCCAGTAGTATAGGGCCAGGGCTCAATCAGCCCCAGCATTTT; CDR3 protein: CASSIGPGLNQPQHF
V gene: TRBV5-1; clone size: -; D gene: -; J gene: TRBJ1-4; CDR3 DNA: TGCGCCAGCAGCGAATTAGAGGGGGGTACGGAAAAACTGTTTTTT; CDR3 protein: CASSELEGGTEKLFF
V gene: TRBV10-3; clone size: -; D gene: -; J gene: TRBJ2-7; CDR3 DNA: TGTGCCATCAGTGAAACGAACTACGAGCAGTACTTC; CDR3 protein: CAISETNYEQYF
V gene: TRBV5-6; clone size: -; D gene: TRBD1; J gene: TRBJ1-2; CDR3 DNA: TGTGCCAGCAGTGCGGGACAGGGGTATGGCTACACCTTC; CDR3 protein: CASSAGQGYGYTF
V gene: TRBV5-1; clone size: -; D gene: TRBD1; J gene: TRBJ2-1; CDR3 DNA: TGCGCCAGCAGCTCCGACCACACAGGGGTTGTCATCTATGAGCAGTTCTTC; CDR3 protein: CASSSDHTGVVIYEQFF
V gene: TRBV11-3; clone size: -; D gene: -; J gene: TRBJ2-2; CDR3 DNA: TGTGCCAGCAGCTTATTATCAGGAACCACCGGGGAGCTGTTTTTT; CDR3 protein: CASSLLSGTTGELFF
V gene: TRBV6-5; clone size: -; D gene: -; J gene: TRBJ1-1; CDR3 DNA: TGTGCCAGCACCAGCAGGTTGGGGACTGAAGCTTTCTTT; CDR3 protein: CASTSRLGTEAFF